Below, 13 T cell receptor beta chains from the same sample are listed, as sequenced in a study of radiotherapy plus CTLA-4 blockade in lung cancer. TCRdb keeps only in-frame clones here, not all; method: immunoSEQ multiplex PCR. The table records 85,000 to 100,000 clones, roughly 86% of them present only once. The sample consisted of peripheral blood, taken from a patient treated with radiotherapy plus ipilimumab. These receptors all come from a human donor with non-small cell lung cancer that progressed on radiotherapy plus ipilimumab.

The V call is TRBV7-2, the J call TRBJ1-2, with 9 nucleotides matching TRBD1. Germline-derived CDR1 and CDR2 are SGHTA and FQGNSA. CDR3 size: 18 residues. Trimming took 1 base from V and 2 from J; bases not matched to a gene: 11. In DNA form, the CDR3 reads TGTGCCAGCAGCTTAGGGGCCCCCGGGACAGGGTCGAACTATGGCTACACCTTC. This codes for CASSLGAPGTGSNYGYTF.

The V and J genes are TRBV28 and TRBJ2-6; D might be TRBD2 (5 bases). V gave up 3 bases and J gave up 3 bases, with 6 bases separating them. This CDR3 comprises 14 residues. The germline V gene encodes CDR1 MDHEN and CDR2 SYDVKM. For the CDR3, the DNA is TGTGCCAGCAGTTTGGCGGGTGGGGCCAACGTCCTGACTTTC. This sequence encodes CASSLAGGANVLTF.

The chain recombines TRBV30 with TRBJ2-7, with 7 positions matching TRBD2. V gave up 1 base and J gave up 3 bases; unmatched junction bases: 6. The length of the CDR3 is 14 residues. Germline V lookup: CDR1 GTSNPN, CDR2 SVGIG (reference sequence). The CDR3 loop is CAWSGTRLFYEQYF. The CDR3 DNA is TGTGCCTGGAGTGGGACTAGGCTTTTCTACGAGCAGTACTTC.

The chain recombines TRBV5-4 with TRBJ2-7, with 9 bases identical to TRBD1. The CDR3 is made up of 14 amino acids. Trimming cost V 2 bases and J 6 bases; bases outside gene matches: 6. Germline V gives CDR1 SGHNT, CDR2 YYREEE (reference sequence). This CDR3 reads CASSLGDREVEQYF. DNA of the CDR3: TGTGCCAGCAGCTTAGGGGACAGGGAGGTCGAGCAGTACTTC.

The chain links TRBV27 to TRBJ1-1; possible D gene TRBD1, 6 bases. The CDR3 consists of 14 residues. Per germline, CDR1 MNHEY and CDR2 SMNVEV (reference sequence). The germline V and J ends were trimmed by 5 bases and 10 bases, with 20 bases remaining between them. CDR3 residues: CASSLLRSGVGAFF. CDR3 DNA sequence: TGTGCCAGCAGTCTACTACGCTCAGGGGTTGGAGCTTTCTTT.

The CDR3: CASSLRTGGGNTIYF. The CDR3 DNA sequence: TGTGCCAGCAGTTTAAGGACAGGGGGTGGAAACACCATATATTTT. The V gene is TRBV28, the J gene TRBJ1-3, with 10 bases lining up with TRBD1. Trimming cost V 2 bases and J 3 bases; bases outside gene matches: 1. Germline V gene data show CDR1 as MDHEN and CDR2 as SYDVKM. The CDR3 runs to 15 residues.

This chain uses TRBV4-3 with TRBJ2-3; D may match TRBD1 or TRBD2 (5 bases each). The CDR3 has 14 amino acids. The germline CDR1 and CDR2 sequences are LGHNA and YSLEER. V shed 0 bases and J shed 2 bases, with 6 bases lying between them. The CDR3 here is CASSQEGVTDTQYF. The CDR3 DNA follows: TGCGCCAGCAGCCAAGAGGGGGTCACAGATACGCAGTATTTT.

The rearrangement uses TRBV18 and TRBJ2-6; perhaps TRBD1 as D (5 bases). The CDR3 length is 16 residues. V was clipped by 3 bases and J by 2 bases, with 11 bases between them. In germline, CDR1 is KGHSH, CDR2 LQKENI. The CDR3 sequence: CASSPIQGTGANVLTF. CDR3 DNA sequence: TGTGCCAGCTCACCGATTCAGGGAACTGGGGCCAACGTCCTGACTTTC.

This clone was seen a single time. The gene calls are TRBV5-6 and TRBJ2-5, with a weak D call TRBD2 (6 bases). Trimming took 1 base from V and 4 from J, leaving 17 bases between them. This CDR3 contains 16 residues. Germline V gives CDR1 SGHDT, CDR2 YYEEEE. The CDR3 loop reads CASSLTAGRGIETQYF. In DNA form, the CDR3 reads TGTGCCAGCAGCTTGACGGCGGGGCGCGGGATAGAGACCCAGTACTTC. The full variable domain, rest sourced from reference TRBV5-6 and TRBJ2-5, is DAGVTQSPTHLIKTRGQQVTLRCSPKSGHDTVSWYQQALGQGPQFIFQYYEEEERQRGNFPDRFSGHQFPNYSSELNVNALLLGDSALYLCASSLTAGRGIETQYFGPGTRLLVL.

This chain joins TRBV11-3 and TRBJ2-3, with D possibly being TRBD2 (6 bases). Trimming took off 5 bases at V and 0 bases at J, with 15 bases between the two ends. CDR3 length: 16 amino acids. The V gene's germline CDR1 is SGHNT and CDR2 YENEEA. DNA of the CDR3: TGTGCCAGCAGCCCCGAGGGCGGGGCTAGCACAGATACGCAGTATTTT. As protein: CASSPEGGASTDTQYF.

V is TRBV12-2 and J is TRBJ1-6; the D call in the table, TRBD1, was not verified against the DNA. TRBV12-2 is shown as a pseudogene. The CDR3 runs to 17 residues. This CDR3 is CASRFDLRTVYNSPLHF. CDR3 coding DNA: TGTGCAAGTCGCTTCGATCTTCGGACAGTCTATAATTCACCCCTCCACTTT.

CDR3 region: CACLGDRPSYEQYF. The CDR3 DNA sequence: TGTGCCTGCTTGGGGGACAGGCCTTCCTACGAGCAGTACTTC. V usage is TRBV6-1 and J usage is TRBJ2-7; 8 bases fit TRBD1. V was clipped by 11 bases and J by 1 base; unmatched bases: 10. Germline V gene sequence: CDR1 MNHNS, CDR2 SASEGT. CDR3 length: 14 amino acids.

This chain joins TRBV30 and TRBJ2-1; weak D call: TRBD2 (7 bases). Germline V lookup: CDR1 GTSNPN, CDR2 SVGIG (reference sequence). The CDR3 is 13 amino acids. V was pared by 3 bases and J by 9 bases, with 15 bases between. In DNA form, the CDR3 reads TGTGCCTGGAGCCATCGGGGGGCAGGTGAGCAGTTCTTC. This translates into CAWSHRGAGEQFF.